This TCR beta chain was identified in a study of cytomegalovirus exposure and HLA in healthy donors. In the study overall: Previous work identified roughly 120 million unique TCR beta sequences from some 170 million T cells. Overall study findings and caveats: Apart from CMV serostatus, no immune exposure information was available.

Turning to this clone: The antigen remains unidentified.

PCR was performed using 60 Vbeta and 13 Jbeta primers. Here immunoSEQ multiplex PCR was the method, and the copy in TCRdb shows in-frame clones only, minus some. The sample consists of 150,000 to 200,000 clones, approximately 71% of them appearing once. Donors sampled were nominally healthy, though unrecorded immune exposures were likely. Germline-derived CDR1 and CDR2 are SNHLY and FYNNEI. The CDR3 runs to 15 residues. V lost 1 base to trimming and J lost 6 bases, with 10 bases between them. Sample: PBMCs. The J gene is TRBJ1-6, the V gene TRBV2; a weak D match, TRBD1 (5 bases). This receptor was obtained from a young woman in good health and CMV-seropositive. The CDR3, as DNA: TGTGCCAGCAGTGAAGGGACACTGGGTAATTCACCCCTCCACTTT. Protein: CASSEGTLGNSPLHF.